These 22 T cell receptor beta chains share one sample of origin, sequenced in a study of regulatory T cells in long-lasting Graves disease. Time point indicated: newly diagnosed GD, antithyroid drugs for less than 3 months. The TCR library was prepared using RNA isolated from PBMCs. CDR3 regions were amplified by Arm-PCR using iRepertoire HTBI primers to build TCR beta libraries. One entry per CDR3 protein, called by TCRdb with MiXCR from the multiplex PCR reads. This table has around 250,000 distinct CDR3 sequences, approximately 20% appearing once. The data also belong to a second study, concerning T cells in Graves' hyperthyroidism and ophthalmopathy.

The sequencing here drew on peripheral blood mononuclear cells (PBMCs), taken at new diagnosis, from a patient treated with antithyroid drugs. These receptors all stem from a woman in her 30s with Graves disease.

This chain links TRBV6-2 or TRBV6-3 with TRBJ1-1, with TRBD1 matching over 9 bases. V lost 5 bases, J lost 8 bases, and 3 bases stayed unmatched. CDR1 MNHEY and CDR2 SVGEGT come from the germline V gene. The CDR3 length is 12 residues. DNA for the CDR3: TGTGCCAGCAGTACTACAGGGGGCGAAGCTTTCTTT. This translates into CASSTTGGEAFF.

The sample holds many counts of this clonotype. CDR3 in amino acids: CASRRWDSDQPQHF. CDR3 sequence (DNA): TGCGCCAGCAGACGGTGGGACAGCGATCAGCCCCAGCATTTT. The genes are TRBV5-1 and TRBJ1-5, with 7 bases that match TRBD1. Trimming removed 5 bases from V and 5 bases from J; junction bases left unmatched: 7. Germline loops: CDR1 SGHRS, CDR2 YFSETQ. This CDR3 has 14 residues.

This clonotype was detected ten times or more. The chain recombines TRBV10-3 with TRBJ1-2; no firm D call. CDR3 size: 11 residues. Trimming removed 3 bases at V and 8 bases at J, with 7 bases between. The germline V gene has CDR1 ENHRY and CDR2 SYGVKD. The CDR3 here is CAISDAGGYTF. CDR3 nucleotides: TGTGCCATCAGTGATGCTGGGGGCTACACCTTC.

This clonotype occurred many times. V and J are TRBV12-5 and TRBJ1-2; D perhaps matches TRBD1 (5 bases). From germline, CDR1 is LGHNT and CDR2 FRNRAP. The CDR3 has 13 amino acids. V lost 3 bases and J lost 4, with 9 bases in between. The DNA of the CDR3 is TGTGCTAGTGGTTTAGGGGCTGGCTATGGCTACACCTTC. Encoded protein: CASGLGAGYGYTF.

This clonotype appeared a few times. A read error is possible here, since a much larger clone lies one base away. The chain is built from TRBV3-1 and TRBJ1-4; D may be TRBD1 (5 bases). V shed 3 bases and J shed 9 bases, with 11 bases lying between them. The CDR3 totals 13 residues. CDR1 is LGHDT, CDR2 YNNKEL, per germline (reference sequence). CDR3 in amino acids: CASSHQGGKKLFF. Written as DNA, the CDR3 is TGTGCCAGCAGCCACCAGGGCGGGAAAAAACTGTTTTTT. Complete variable domain (other parts from reference TRBV3-1 and TRBJ1-4): DTAVSQTPKYLVTQMGNDKSIKCEQNLGHDTMYWYKQDSKKFLKIMFSYNNKELIINETVPNRFSPKSPDKAHLNLHINSLELGDSAVYFCASSHQGGKKLFFGSGTQLSVL.

This sequence joins TRBV7-2 and TRBJ2-2, with 15 bases matching TRBD2. This CDR3 has 20 amino acids. Germline values: CDR1 SGHTA, CDR2 FQGNSA. Trimming removed 3 bases from V and 2 bases from J; junction bases left unmatched: 10. The CDR3 DNA reads TGTGCCAGCAGCTTTACCGGGACTAGCGGGGGGCAACCCAACACCGGGGAGCTGTTTTTT. This sequence encodes CASSFTGTSGGQPNTGELFF.

This clonotype has ten or more counts. The V call is TRBV20-1, the J call TRBJ2-5; a possible D gene is TRBD2 (6 bases). The germline gives CDR1 DFQATT, CDR2 SNEGSKA (reference sequence). This CDR3 has 17 residues. Trimming shortened V by 0 bases and J by 1 base, and 18 bases separated the two germline ends. This chain's CDR3 is CSARDLLRAGSQETQYF. CDR3 in DNA: TGCAGTGCTAGAGATTTGTTGAGGGCGGGGTCCCAAGAGACCCAGTACTTC.

This clonotype was found a few times. The CDR3 nucleotides are TGTGCCATCGGGGGTGACAGGAAATTTCGGAGCTCCTACAATGAGCAGTTCTTC. Translating gives CAIGGDRKFRSSYNEQFF. The V and J genes are TRBV10-3 and TRBJ2-1; weak D call: TRBD1 (6 bases). Germline-derived CDR1 and CDR2 are ENHRY and SYGVKD. The germline V and J ends were trimmed by 8 bases and 0 bases, with 23 bases remaining between them. The CDR3 has 18 amino acids.

The chain is built from TRBV19 and TRBJ1-4, with unresolved D. Germline V gene data show CDR1 as LNHDA and CDR2 as SQIVND (reference sequence). The CDR3 sequence is 14 residues long. V lost 9 bases to trimming and J lost 4 bases, with 15 bases between them. The DNA of the CDR3 is TGTGCCAGCGTGGGGAGAAGGGATAATGAAAAACTGTTTTTT. This codes for CASVGRRDNEKLFF.

This clonotype has only a few counts. Being one base from a much bigger clone, this may be a read error. The chain is built from TRBV4-1 and TRBJ2-1; 7 bases fit TRBD2. Trimming took 1 base from V and 4 from J; bases not matched to a gene: 4. The CDR3 length is 15 residues. Germline loops: CDR1 MGHRA, CDR2 YSYEKL. The CDR3 sequence: CASSQGEGPYNEQFF. In DNA form, the CDR3 reads TGCGCCAGCAGCCAAGGGGAGGGTCCATACAATGAGCAGTTCTTC.

This clonotype has just a few counts. This may come from a read error, since a much larger clone is one base off. Because the CDR3 is missing its conserved closing phenylalanine or tryptophan, this is likely a read error. The CDR3 is CASSLGINQPQHL. As DNA, the CDR3 is TGTGCCAGCAGCTTAGGGATCAATCAGCCCCAGCATCTT. The V and J genes are TRBV7-2 and TRBJ1-5, with no clear D. This CDR3 has 13 residues. CDR1 is SGHTA, CDR2 FQGNSA, per germline. The germline V and J ends were trimmed by 1 base and 3 bases, with 4 bases remaining between them.

This clonotype was counted many times. The chain uses TRBV6-5 and TRBJ1-4, with D tentatively TRBD1 (5 bases). The CDR3 is 15 residues long. Trimming cost V 2 bases and J 8 bases, with 15 bases left between them. Germline lookup yields CDR1 MNHEY and CDR2 SVGAGI. This chain's CDR3 is CASSYNTGAGEKLFF. CDR3 bases: TGTGCCAGCAGTTACAATACAGGCGCCGGCGAAAAACTGTTTTTT.

This clonotype came up many times. The rearrangement links TRBV24-1 to TRBJ2-2, with TRBD1 matching over 7 bases. Trimming at V came to 6 bases and at J to 4 bases, leaving 10 bases not matched to a gene. Germline V gene sequence: CDR1 KGHDR, CDR2 SFDVKD. CDR3 length equals 16 residues. The CDR3 reads CATSTSSTGTTGELFF. DNA for the CDR3: TGTGCCACCAGTACTTCATCGACAGGGACCACCGGGGAGCTGTTTTTT.

This clonotype was seen many times. The V call is TRBV6-1, the J call TRBJ1-6, with 7 bases that match TRBD1. Unmatched junction bases numbered 8, after V lost 3 bases and J lost 0 bases. Germline CDR1 is MNHNS and CDR2 is SASEGT. CDR3 size: 18 residues. In DNA form, the CDR3 reads TGTGCCAGCAGTGACCTCCGGGACAGAAGCTCCTATAATTCACCCCTCCACTTT. Protein product: CASSDLRDRSSYNSPLHF.

This clonotype appeared many times. The junction differs from germline at one of its ends, possibly a read error. The chain joins TRBV5-1 to TRBJ2-1, with 10 bases fitting TRBD2. Per germline, CDR1 SGHRS and CDR2 YFSETQ. The CDR3 runs 17 residues. This CDR3 reads CASSSSTSGQHVNEQFF. Here the CDR3 DNA reads TGTGCCAGCAGCTCATCGACTAGCGGGCAACATGTCAATGAGCAGTTCTTC.

This clonotype was seen repeatedly, ten times or more. The chain has TRBV12-3 or TRBV12-4 and TRBJ1-5; the D gene is possibly TRBD1 (6 bases). CDR3 length: 14 amino acids. Trimming removed 2 bases at V and 15 bases at J, with 20 bases between. CDR3 loop: CASSLNRAQPHPHF. CDR3 DNA sequence: TGTGCCAGCAGTTTAAACAGGGCCCAGCCCCATCCGCATTTT.

This clonotype was observed many times. CDR3 in DNA: TGTGCCAGCGGGGGAGGGAGTCTCCAAGAGACCCAGTACTTC. Translating gives CASGGGSLQETQYF. V usage is TRBV6-1 and J usage is TRBJ2-5, with TRBD2 matching over 7 bases. The CDR3 is 14 residues long. The ends lost 8 bases at V and 1 base at J; junction bases unmatched: 7. Germline CDR1 MNHNS, CDR2 SASEGT.

This clonotype showed up many times. This chain connects TRBV7-9 to TRBJ2-1; TRBD1 matches at 7 bases. Germline CDR1 is SEHNR and CDR2 is FQNEAQ (reference sequence). Unmatched junction bases numbered 10, after V lost 5 bases and J lost 0 bases. The CDR3 sequence is 17 residues long. The CDR3 coding sequence is TGTGCCAGCAGCCAAGACAGGGACCGTAGCTCCTACAATGAGCAGTTCTTC. Residues: CASSQDRDRSSYNEQFF.

This clonotype was counted many times. V gene TRBV12-3 or TRBV12-4 combines with J gene TRBJ2-7, with D hard to call. The CDR3 runs to 14 residues. V was cut by 7 bases and J by 1 base, with 14 bases left in between. The CDR3, as DNA: TGTGCCAGCACCCAAACAGACCAGTCCTACGAGCAGTACTTC. Amino acids: CASTQTDQSYEQYF.

This clonotype was counted ten times or more. CDR3 loop: CSAASGGDAQYF. Written as DNA, the CDR3 is TGCAGTGCTGCTAGCGGGGGTGACGCGCAGTATTTT. This rearrangement joins TRBV20-1 to TRBJ2-3; 10 bases line up with TRBD2. Germline V gives CDR1 DFQATT, CDR2 SNEGSKA (reference sequence). J lost 10 bases, V lost 5 bases, and 6 bases had no gene match. CDR3 length equals 12 residues.

This chain uses TRBV6-2 or TRBV6-3 with TRBJ1-1; TRBD1 might be the D (6 bases). This CDR3 has 17 residues. Germline CDR1 MNHEY, CDR2 SVGEGT. V dropped 6 bases and J dropped 0 bases, with 20 bases sitting between them. Written as DNA, the CDR3 is TGTGCCAGCAGCCCTATCCGGACAGACATAATGAACACTGAAGCTTTCTTT. Translating gives CASSPIRTDIMNTEAFF.

In its sample, this clonotype was seen many times. The chain links TRBV6-5 to TRBJ2-1; possible D gene TRBD2, 6 bases. The CDR3 has 14 amino acids. CDR1 MNHEY and CDR2 SVGAGI come from the germline V gene. Deletions cut 2 bases from V and 7 bases from J, with 12 bases between. The CDR3 DNA is TGTGCCAGCAGTTACGGTGGGGGAGGTAATGAGCAGTTCTTC. It yields the protein CASSYGGGGNEQFF.